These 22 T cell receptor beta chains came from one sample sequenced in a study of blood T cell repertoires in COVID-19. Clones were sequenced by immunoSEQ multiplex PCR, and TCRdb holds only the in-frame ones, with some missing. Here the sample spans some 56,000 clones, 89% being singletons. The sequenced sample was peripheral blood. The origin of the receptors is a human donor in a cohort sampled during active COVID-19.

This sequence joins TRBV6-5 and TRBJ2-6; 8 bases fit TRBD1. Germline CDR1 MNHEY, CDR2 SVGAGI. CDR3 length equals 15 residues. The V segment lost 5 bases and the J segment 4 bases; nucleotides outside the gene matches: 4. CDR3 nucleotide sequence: TGTGCCAGCAGTCTCAGGGGGCGAGGGGCCAACGTCCTGACTTTC. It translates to CASSLRGRGANVLTF.

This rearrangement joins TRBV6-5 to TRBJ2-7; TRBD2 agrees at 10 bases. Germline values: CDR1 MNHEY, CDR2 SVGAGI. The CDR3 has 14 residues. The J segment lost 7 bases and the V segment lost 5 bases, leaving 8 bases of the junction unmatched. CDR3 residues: CASSRSSGGKEQYF. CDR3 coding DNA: TGTGCCAGCAGTAGGTCTAGCGGGGGTAAAGAGCAGTACTTC.

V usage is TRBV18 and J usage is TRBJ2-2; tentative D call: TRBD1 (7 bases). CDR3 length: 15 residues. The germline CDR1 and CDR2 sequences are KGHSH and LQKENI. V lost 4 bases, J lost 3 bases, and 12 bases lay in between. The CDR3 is CASSRRDSYTGELFF. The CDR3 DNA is TGTGCCAGCTCACGGCGGGACAGCTACACCGGGGAGCTGTTTTTT.

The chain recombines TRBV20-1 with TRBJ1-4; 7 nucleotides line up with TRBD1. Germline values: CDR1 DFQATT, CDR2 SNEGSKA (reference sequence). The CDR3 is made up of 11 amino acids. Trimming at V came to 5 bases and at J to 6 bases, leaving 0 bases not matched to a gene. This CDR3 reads CSADRDEKLFF. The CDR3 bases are TGCAGTGCTGACAGGGATGAAAAACTGTTTTTT.

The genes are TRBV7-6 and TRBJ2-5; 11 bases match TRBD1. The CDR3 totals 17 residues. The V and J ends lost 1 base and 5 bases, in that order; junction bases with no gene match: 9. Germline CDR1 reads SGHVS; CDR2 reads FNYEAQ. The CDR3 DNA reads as TGTGCCAGCAGCTTAGGGCCTGGGACAGGGGGATGGGAGACCCAGTACTTC. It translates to CASSLGPGTGGWETQYF.

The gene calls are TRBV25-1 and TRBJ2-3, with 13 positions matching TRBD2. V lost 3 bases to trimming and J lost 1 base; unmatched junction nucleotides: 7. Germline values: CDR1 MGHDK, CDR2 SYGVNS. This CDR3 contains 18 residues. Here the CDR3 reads CASSDSLAGGLGTDTQYF. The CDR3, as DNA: TGTGCCAGCAGTGACTCACTAGCGGGGGGGCTAGGCACAGATACGCAGTATTTT.

CDR3 DNA: TGCGCCAGCAGCCCGGGGGCGGGGGCTTCGGGGAAGACTGAAGCTTTCTTT. It is translated as CASSPGAGASGKTEAFF. The chain combines TRBV5-1 with TRBJ1-1; tentative D call: TRBD1 (6 bases). The CDR3 runs 17 residues. Germline CDR1 is SGHRS and CDR2 is YFSETQ. With 4 bases removed from V and 5 bases from J, the gap between germline ends came to 24 bases.

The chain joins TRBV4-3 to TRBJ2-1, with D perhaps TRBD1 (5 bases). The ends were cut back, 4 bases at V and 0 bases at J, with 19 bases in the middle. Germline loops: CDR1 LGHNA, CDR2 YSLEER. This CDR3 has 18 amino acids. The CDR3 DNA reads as TGCGCCAGCAGCCTCACCCTGCAGGGCCCGAGCTCCTACAATGAGCAGTTCTTC. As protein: CASSLTLQGPSSYNEQFF.

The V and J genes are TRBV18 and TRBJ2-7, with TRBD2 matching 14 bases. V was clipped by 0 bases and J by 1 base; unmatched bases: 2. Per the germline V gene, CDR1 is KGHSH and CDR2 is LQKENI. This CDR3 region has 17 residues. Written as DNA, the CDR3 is TGTGCCAGCTCACCACCGACTAGCGGGGGGGTGTCCTACGAGCAGTACTTC. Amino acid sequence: CASSPPTSGGVSYEQYF.

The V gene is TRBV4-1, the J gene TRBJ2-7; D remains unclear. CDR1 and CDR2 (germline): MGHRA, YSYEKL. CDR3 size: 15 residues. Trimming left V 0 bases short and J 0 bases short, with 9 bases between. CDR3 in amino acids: CASSQEIRSSYEQYF. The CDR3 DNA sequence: TGCGCCAGCAGCCAAGAAATTAGGAGCTCCTACGAGCAGTACTTC.

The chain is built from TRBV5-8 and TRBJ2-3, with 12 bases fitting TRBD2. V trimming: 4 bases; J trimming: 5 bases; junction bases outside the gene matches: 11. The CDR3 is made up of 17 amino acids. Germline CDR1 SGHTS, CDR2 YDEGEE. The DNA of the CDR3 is TGTGCCAGCAGCCCGCTCCCGACTAGCGGGGGTGGAGATACGCAGTATTTT. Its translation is CASSPLPTSGGGDTQYF.

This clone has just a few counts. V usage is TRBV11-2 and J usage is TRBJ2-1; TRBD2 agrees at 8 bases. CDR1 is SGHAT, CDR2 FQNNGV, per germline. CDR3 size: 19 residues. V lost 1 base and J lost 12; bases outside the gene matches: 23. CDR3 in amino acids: CASSLGDRGRLAGLLRQFF. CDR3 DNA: TGTGCCAGCAGCTTAGGAGATCGGGGAAGATTAGCGGGGTTATTGAGGCAGTTCTTC.

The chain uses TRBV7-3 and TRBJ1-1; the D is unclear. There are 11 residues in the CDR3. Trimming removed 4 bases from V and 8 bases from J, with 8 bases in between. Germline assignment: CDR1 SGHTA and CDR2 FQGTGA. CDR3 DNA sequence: TGTGCCAGCAGCTCCCCGGGGGAAGCTTTCTTT. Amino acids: CASSSPGEAFF.

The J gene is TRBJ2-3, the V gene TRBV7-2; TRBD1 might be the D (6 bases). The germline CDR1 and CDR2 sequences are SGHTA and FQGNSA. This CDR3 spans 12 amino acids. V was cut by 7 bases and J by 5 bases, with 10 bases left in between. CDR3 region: CASNKGGDTQYF. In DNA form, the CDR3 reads TGTGCCAGCAACAAAGGGGGAGATACGCAGTATTTT.

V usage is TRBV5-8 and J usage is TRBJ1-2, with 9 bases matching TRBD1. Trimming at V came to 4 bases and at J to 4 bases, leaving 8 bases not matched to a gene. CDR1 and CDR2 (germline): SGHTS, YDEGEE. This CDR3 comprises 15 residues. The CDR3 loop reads CASSPRDRAFYGYTF. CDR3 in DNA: TGTGCCAGCAGCCCACGGGACAGGGCCTTCTATGGCTACACCTTC.

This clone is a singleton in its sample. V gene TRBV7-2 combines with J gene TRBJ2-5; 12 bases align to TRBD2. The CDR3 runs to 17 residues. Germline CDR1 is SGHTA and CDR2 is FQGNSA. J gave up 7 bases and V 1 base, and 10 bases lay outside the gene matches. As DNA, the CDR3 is TGTGCCAGCAGCTTAGAAGGACTAGCGGGGACGGCGGGGACCCAGTACTTC. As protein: CASSLEGLAGTAGTQYF.

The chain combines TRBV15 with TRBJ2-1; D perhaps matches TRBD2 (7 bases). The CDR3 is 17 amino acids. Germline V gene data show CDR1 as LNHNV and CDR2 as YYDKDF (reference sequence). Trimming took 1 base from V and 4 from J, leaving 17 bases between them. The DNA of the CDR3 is TGTGCCACCAGCAGAGGGGGCCTGGCGGGGGCTTACAATGAGCAGTTCTTC. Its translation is CATSRGGLAGAYNEQFF.

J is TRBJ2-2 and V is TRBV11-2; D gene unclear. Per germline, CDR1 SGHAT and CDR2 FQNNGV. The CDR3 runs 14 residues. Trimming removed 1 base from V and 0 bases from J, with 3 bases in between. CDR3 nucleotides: TGTGCCAGCAGCTTAGCAGCGAACACCGGGGAGCTGTTTTTT. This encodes CASSLAANTGELFF.

Here the CDR3 DNA reads TGTGCCAGCAGTGGCCGGACAGGGGGTAGTTACGAGCAGTACTTC. It is translated as CASSGRTGGSYEQYF. The chain is built from TRBV2 and TRBJ2-7, with 10 bases identical to TRBD1. Germline V gene lookup returns CDR1 SNHLY and CDR2 FYNNEI. The CDR3 is 15 residues long. V was clipped by 4 bases and J by 4 bases; unmatched bases: 7.

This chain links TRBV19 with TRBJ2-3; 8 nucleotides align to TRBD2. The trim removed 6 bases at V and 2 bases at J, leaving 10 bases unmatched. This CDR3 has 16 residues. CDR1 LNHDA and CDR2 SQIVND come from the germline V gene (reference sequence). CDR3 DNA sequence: TGTGCCAGTAGCGACCGGGGGGGCCTTTCCACAGATACGCAGTATTTT. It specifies CASSDRGGLSTDTQYF.

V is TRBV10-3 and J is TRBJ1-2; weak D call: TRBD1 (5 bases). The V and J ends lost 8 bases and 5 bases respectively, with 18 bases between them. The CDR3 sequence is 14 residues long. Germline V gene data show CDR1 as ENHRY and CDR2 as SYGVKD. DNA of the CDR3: TGTGCCATCCGCGGGGCCGGGCCCCTTTATGGCTACACCTTC. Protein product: CAIRGAGPLYGYTF.

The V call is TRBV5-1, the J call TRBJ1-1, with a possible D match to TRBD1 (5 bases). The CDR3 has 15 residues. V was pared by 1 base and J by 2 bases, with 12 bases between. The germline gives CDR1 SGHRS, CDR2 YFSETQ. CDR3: CASSLFQGANTEAFF. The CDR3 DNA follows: TGCGCCAGCAGCTTGTTCCAGGGCGCCAACACTGAAGCTTTCTTT. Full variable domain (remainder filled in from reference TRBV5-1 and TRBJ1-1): KAGVTQTPRYLIKTRGQQVTLSCSPISGHRSVSWYQQTPGQGLQFLFEYFSETQRNKGNFPGRFSGRQFSNSRSEMNVSTLELGDSALYLCASSLFQGANTEAFFGQGTRLTVV.